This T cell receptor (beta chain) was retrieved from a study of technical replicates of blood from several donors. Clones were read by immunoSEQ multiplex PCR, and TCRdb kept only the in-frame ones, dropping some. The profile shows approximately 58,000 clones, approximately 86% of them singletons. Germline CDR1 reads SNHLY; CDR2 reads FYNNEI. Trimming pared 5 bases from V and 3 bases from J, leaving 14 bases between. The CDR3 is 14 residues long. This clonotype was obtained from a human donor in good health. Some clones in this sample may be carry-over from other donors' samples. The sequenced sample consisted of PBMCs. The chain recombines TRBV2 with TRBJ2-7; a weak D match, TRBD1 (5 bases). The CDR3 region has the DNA TGTGCCAGCAGTCCACAGGTGGGCAACTACGAGCAGTACTTC. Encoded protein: CASSPQVGNYEQYF.